This T cell receptor beta chain was recovered during a study of blood T cell repertoires in COVID-19. Study summary: The United States, Italy and Spain were the sources of the acute and convalescent COVID-19 samples. The analysed material was cDNA or gDNA that came from T cells, B-cell-depleted T cells, or PBMCs.

The CDR3 runs 15 residues. V lost 7 bases and J 6 bases, leaving 18 bases between the germline ends. Germline-derived CDR1 and CDR2 are MNHNY and SVGAGI (reference sequence). The authors' processing: Amplification of reference gene primers was used by the study to estimate nucleated cell counts. The assay was immunoSEQ multiplex PCR, and TCRdb's table has in-frame clones only and misses some. For V, J and clone size, that table is used; D and trimming come from the DNA. This sample has 95,000 to 150,000 clones, with around four fifths found just once. The material sequenced was peripheral blood. The chain uses TRBV6-6 and TRBJ1-4; no clear D. This TCR was sampled from a human donor in a cohort sampled during active COVID-19. CDR3 sequence reads: CASMVPRALDEKLFF. CDR3 nucleotides: TGTGCCAGCATGGTACCGAGGGCCTTAGATGAAAAACTGTTTTTT.